The next 17 T cell receptor beta chains were all read from a single sample in a study of T cells in Graves' hyperthyroidism and ophthalmopathy. The investigators amplified TCR beta CDR3 regions from RNA transcripts. The study used the HTBI primer set for a first-round RT-PCR of the TCR CDR3. TCRdb processed the multiplex PCR reads anew with MiXCR; each CDR3 protein has one entry. Found here are some 800,000 distinct CDR3 sequences, around 39% of them singletons; the top ten hold about 9%. The sample consisted of blood. These receptors all stem from a man between 18 and 35 years old with Graves' hyperthyroidism.

The chain employs TRBV20-1 and TRBJ1-1; TRBD1 matches 10 bases. V was clipped by 5 bases and J by 12 bases; unmatched bases: 9. This CDR3 region has 12 residues. Germline-derived CDR1 and CDR2 are DFQATT and SNEGSKA (reference sequence). Here the CDR3 DNA reads TGCAGTGCTTACCGGGACAGGGGATCAACTTTCTTT. Its translation: CSAYRDRGSTFF.

Points on this clonotype: A read error may be the cause here, since a much bigger clone is one base away. This chain links TRBV20-1 with TRBJ1-6; possible D gene TRBD1, 5 bases. The V end was cut by 1 base, the J end by 8 bases, with 12 bases between. Germline CDR1 DFQATT, CDR2 SNEGSKA (reference sequence). This CDR3 is built from 14 residues. The CDR3 protein is CSARGQGEDSPLHF. For the CDR3, the DNA is TGCAGTGCTAGAGGCCAGGGTGAGGATTCACCCCTCCACTTT.

The gene calls are TRBV10-3 and TRBJ1-6, with 7 bases aligning to TRBD1. The V gene's germline CDR1 is ENHRY and CDR2 SYGVKD. Germline trimming cut 5 bases from V and 7 bases from J; bases unmatched to any gene: 5. This CDR3 is 14 amino acids long. This chain's CDR3 is CAISRTGTNSPLHF. The CDR3 DNA sequence: TGTGCCATCAGTCGGACAGGAACGAATTCACCCCTCCACTTT.

In its sample, this clonotype was seen many times. The rearrangement joins TRBV7-3 to TRBJ1-1; D gene ambiguous. CDR3 length equals 15 residues. Trimming pared 0 bases from V and 6 bases from J, leaving 14 bases between. Germline assignment: CDR1 SGHTA and CDR2 FQGTGA. The CDR3 sequence is CASSLTRRQRSEAFF. The CDR3 coding sequence is TGTGCCAGCAGCTTAACGAGGAGGCAGCGGTCTGAAGCTTTCTTT.

The J gene is TRBJ1-2, the V gene TRBV19; D gene ambiguous. Germline lookup yields CDR1 LNHDA and CDR2 SQIVND (reference sequence). With 5 bases removed from V and 6 bases from J, the gap between germline ends came to 22 bases. The CDR3 spans 16 residues. Here the CDR3 DNA reads TGTGCCAGTAGTTACCGGGCCTCGCCTGGGATTAATGGCTACACCTTC. Its translation is CASSYRASPGINGYTF.

The chain has TRBV6-1 and TRBJ1-5; unclear D gene. The length of the CDR3 is 13 residues. CDR1 and CDR2 (germline): MNHNS, SASEGT. Deletions cut 2 bases from V and 7 bases from J, with 9 bases between. The CDR3 DNA sequence: TGTGCCAGCAGTGAATCGGAGGACCAGCCCCAGCATTTT. It translates to CASSESEDQPQHF.

The chain recombines TRBV29-1 with TRBJ2-7, with a possible D match to TRBD2 (7 bases). The CDR3 has 13 amino acids. Germline values: CDR1 SQVTM, CDR2 ANQGSEA. Trimming cost V 4 bases and J 5 bases, with 15 bases left between them. The chain's CDR3 is CSVAEGRGDEQYF. As DNA, the CDR3 is TGCAGCGTTGCAGAGGGGAGGGGGGACGAGCAGTACTTC.

This clonotype has a count of ten or more. This sequence joins TRBV7-9 and TRBJ2-5; TRBD1 or TRBD2 may be the D gene (6 bases each). The CDR3 length is 13 residues. Trimming removed 7 bases at V and 7 bases at J, with 16 bases between. The germline gives CDR1 SEHNR, CDR2 FQNEAQ (reference sequence). The CDR3 reads CASTGTEGGTQYF. As DNA, the CDR3 is TGTGCCAGCACGGGAACCGAGGGGGGGACCCAGTACTTC. Combining the CDR3 with reference TRBV7-9 and TRBJ2-5 gives the whole variable domain DTGVSQNPRHKITKRGQNVTFRCDPISEHNRLYWYRQTLGQGPEFLTYFQNEAQLEKSRLLSDRFSAERPKGSFSTLEIQRTEQGDSAMYLCASTGTEGGTQYFGPGTRLLVL.

A few counts support this clonotype. This rearrangement joins TRBV5-1 to TRBJ2-5; TRBD2 matches at 14 bases. CDR1 SGHRS and CDR2 YFSETQ come from the germline V gene. The V gene end was trimmed by 4 bases and the J gene end by 5 bases; junction bases not matched to a gene: 7. The CDR3 spans 16 residues. In nucleotides, the CDR3 is TGCGCCAGCAGCCTCCCGGGACTAGCGGGAGCGGAGACCCAGTACTTC. This translates into CASSLPGLAGAETQYF.

This clonotype was seen ten or more times. The chain joins TRBV9 to TRBJ1-2, with a weak D call TRBD1 (6 bases). The CDR3 is made up of 14 amino acids. Germline V gives CDR1 SGDLS, CDR2 YYNGEE. Deletions cut 3 bases from V and 8 bases from J, with 17 bases between. Written as DNA, the CDR3 is TGTGCCAGCAGCGCAGTGACAGGTGGCCACGGCTACACCTTC. Its translation is CASSAVTGGHGYTF.

The sample holds a few counts of this clonotype. The chain carries TRBV7-9 and TRBJ2-5; 7 nucleotides line up with TRBD2. Germline CDR1 SEHNR, CDR2 FQNEAQ (reference sequence). The CDR3 is 16 amino acids. Trimming cost V 3 bases and J 4 bases; bases outside gene matches: 11. The CDR3 sequence: CASSFVTGGGRETQYF. The CDR3 coding sequence is TGTGCCAGCAGCTTTGTCACTGGCGGGGGAAGAGAGACCCAGTACTTC.

This clonotype was counted a few times. This may be a read error, as it is one base from a much larger clone. The V gene is TRBV7-3, the J gene TRBJ2-2; D is undetermined. The V gene lost 1 base and the J gene lost 6 bases, with 3 bases spanning the gap. The CDR3 is 12 amino acids. The germline V gene has CDR1 SGHTA and CDR2 FQGTGA. CDR3: CASSLKAGELFF. DNA of the CDR3: TGTGCCAGCAGCTTAAAGGCCGGGGAGCTGTTTTTT.

Concerning this clonotype: A much larger clone is a single base away; this may be a read error. The CDR3 protein is CSVAVGTAEAFF. The CDR3 DNA reads TGCAGCGTTGCAGTCGGGACAGCGGAAGCTTTCTTT. The chain has TRBV29-1 and TRBJ1-1; 7 nucleotides agree with TRBD1. V gave up 4 bases and J gave up 8 bases; unmatched junction bases: 7. The V gene's germline CDR1 is SQVTM and CDR2 ANQGSEA. The CDR3 is made up of 12 amino acids.

The table lists this clonotype with many counts. The chain carries TRBV5-1 and TRBJ1-1, with a possible D match to TRBD1 (5 bases). V was clipped by 1 base and J by 3 bases, with 10 bases between them. Germline CDR1 SGHRS, CDR2 YFSETQ. This CDR3 region has 14 residues. The CDR3 sequence is CASSLIAGHTEAFF. The CDR3 DNA reads as TGCGCCAGCAGCTTGATAGCGGGGCACACTGAAGCTTTCTTT.

As concerns this clonotype: A read error may be the cause here, since a much bigger clone is one base away. The chain employs TRBV10-2 and TRBJ1-2; 7 positions agree with TRBD1. Germline CDR1 and CDR2: WSHSY and SAAADI. With V trimmed by 5 bases and J by 7 bases, 4 bases remained unmatched. The CDR3 runs 12 residues. The chain's CDR3 is CASSTGDCGYTF. DNA of the CDR3: TGCGCCAGCAGTACAGGGGACTGTGGCTACACCTTC.

The chain joins TRBV5-4 to TRBJ2-7, with 8 bases matching TRBD2. The germline V gene has CDR1 SGHNT and CDR2 YYREEE (reference sequence). This CDR3 region has 15 residues. V was clipped by 4 bases and J by 4 bases; unmatched bases: 10. Here the CDR3 DNA reads TGTGCCAGCAGCCCGCGAGCGGGAGAGTCGTACGAGCAGTACTTC. It specifies CASSPRAGESYEQYF. Full variable domain (missing parts from reference TRBV5-4 and TRBJ2-7): ETGVTQSPTHLIKTRGQQVTLRCSSQSGHNTVSWYQQALGQGPQFIFQYYREEENGRGNFPPRFSGLQFPNYSSELNVNALELDDSALYLCASSPRAGESYEQYFGPGTRLTVT.

In this sample, this clonotype turned up a few times. V is TRBV9 and J is TRBJ2-5, with D maybe TRBD2 (5 bases). Germline V CDR1 and CDR2: SGDLS, YYNGEE. This CDR3 is 14 amino acids long. Trimming stripped 4 bases from V and 3 bases from J, with 13 bases between. Here the CDR3 reads CASSPSGGEETQYF. Written as DNA, the CDR3 is TGTGCCAGCAGCCCCAGCGGAGGAGAAGAGACCCAGTACTTC.